One and the same sample provided the 13 T cell receptor beta chains below, sequenced in a study of blood T cell repertoires in COVID-19. Here immunoSEQ multiplex PCR was the method, and the copy in TCRdb shows in-frame clones only, minus some. This sample has fewer than 95,000 clones, with around 88% found just once. What was sequenced was peripheral blood. These receptors were obtained from a woman of 80 years or more with acute or convalescent COVID-19.

This clone was found once. The chain combines TRBV7-8 with TRBJ2-2; tentatively, D is TRBD2 (5 bases). CDR1 and CDR2 (germline): SGHVS, FQNEAQ. The CDR3 has 14 residues. The V end lost 5 bases, the J end lost 5 bases, and 12 bases lay between the germline ends. Here the CDR3 reads CASSPRTGTGELFF. As DNA, the CDR3 is TGTGCCAGCAGCCCTCGGACGGGGACCGGGGAGCTGTTTTTT.

DNA of the CDR3: TGTGCCAGCAAGGGACAGCCCACAGATACGCAGTATTTT. Its protein is CASKGQPTDTQYF. This chain links TRBV27 with TRBJ2-3; 7 bases line up with TRBD1. The V gene end was trimmed by 7 bases and the J gene end by 2 bases; junction bases not matched to a gene: 3. The germline V gene has CDR1 MNHEY and CDR2 SMNVEV (reference sequence). This CDR3 is 13 amino acids long.

The chain joins TRBV5-1 to TRBJ2-2; the match to TRBD1 covers 12 bases. The CDR3 covers 16 residues. V lost 4 bases and J lost 6; bases outside the gene matches: 7. Germline CDR1 is SGHRS and CDR2 is YFSETQ. The CDR3 region is CASSPGQGARSGELFF. The CDR3 DNA reads as TGCGCCAGCAGCCCGGGACAGGGGGCGCGTTCCGGGGAGCTGTTTTTT.

V is TRBV5-1 and J is TRBJ2-7; D perhaps matches TRBD2 (5 bases). The CDR3 has 12 residues. Germline-derived CDR1 and CDR2 are SGHRS and YFSETQ. V lost 0 bases to trimming and J lost 9 bases, with 10 bases between them. CDR3 loop: CASSLADGGQYF. CDR3 in DNA: TGCGCCAGCAGCTTGGCGGACGGAGGGCAGTACTTC.

The rearrangement joins TRBV5-1 to TRBJ1-4, with 7 bases identical to TRBD1. Germline V CDR1 and CDR2: SGHRS, YFSETQ. The CDR3 runs 16 residues. J was trimmed by 5 bases and V by 0 bases; bases with no gene match: 7. The CDR3 sequence is CASSLADDRVNEKLFF. CDR3 nucleotides: TGCGCCAGCAGCTTGGCCGATGACAGGGTAAATGAAAAACTGTTTTTT. Full variable domain (missing parts from reference TRBV5-1 and TRBJ1-4): KAGVTQTPRYLIKTRGQQVTLSCSPISGHRSVSWYQQTPGQGLQFLFEYFSETQRNKGNFPGRFSGRQFSNSRSEMNVSTLELGDSALYLCASSLADDRVNEKLFFGSGTQLSVL.

The gene calls are TRBV20-1 and TRBJ1-2; weak D call: TRBD1 (5 bases). The CDR3 length is 13 residues. Germline assignment: CDR1 DFQATT and CDR2 SNEGSKA (reference sequence). The ends were cut back, 3 bases at V and 6 bases at J, with 14 bases in the middle. CDR3 amino acids: CSASLRDRDGYTF. CDR3 DNA sequence: TGCAGTGCTAGTCTCAGGGATCGAGATGGCTACACCTTC.

The CDR3, as DNA: TGTGCCAGCAGTTACTCCGGGCGGGGGCTGGGAGATACGCAGTATTTT. It codes for CASSYSGRGLGDTQYF. This chain uses TRBV6-5 with TRBJ2-3; D may be TRBD2 (7 bases). The CDR3 covers 16 residues. Germline lookup yields CDR1 MNHEY and CDR2 SVGAGI. With 0 bases removed from V and 5 bases from J, the gap between germline ends came to 15 bases.

The chain is built from TRBV13 and TRBJ2-6; 7 bases map to TRBD1. J was trimmed by 3 bases and V by 5 bases; bases with no gene match: 7. CDR1 and CDR2 (germline): PRHDT, FYEKMQ (reference sequence). This CDR3 contains 16 residues. The CDR3 loop reads CASSHPTGFGANVLTF. CDR3 in DNA: TGTGCCAGCAGCCATCCGACAGGGTTTGGGGCCAACGTCCTGACTTTC. The whole variable domain, filled in from reference TRBV13 and TRBJ2-6, reads AAGVIQSPRHLIKEKRETATLKCYPIPRHDTVYWYQQGPGQDPQFLISFYEKMQSDKGSIPDRFSAQQFSDYHSELNMSSLELGDSALYFCASSHPTGFGANVLTFGAGSRLTVL.

This chain links TRBV10-3 with TRBJ2-3; D might be TRBD2 (5 bases). The CDR3 loop spans 13 amino acids. With 10 bases removed from V and 3 bases from J, the gap between germline ends came to 14 bases. In germline, CDR1 is ENHRY, CDR2 SYGVKD. As DNA, the CDR3 is TGTGCCACAACCGGGGTTCGTACAGATACGCAGTATTTT. It translates to CATTGVRTDTQYF.

This rearrangement joins TRBV5-1 to TRBJ1-1, with 7 positions matching TRBD1. J lost 4 bases, V lost 2 bases, and 11 bases had no gene match. Germline loops: CDR1 SGHRS, CDR2 YFSETQ. The CDR3 is 16 residues long. The CDR3 sequence is CASSFRRPQGVTEAFF. Written as DNA, the CDR3 is TGCGCCAGCAGCTTCCGTCGTCCGCAGGGGGTCACTGAAGCTTTCTTT.

The chain couples TRBV3-1 (or the pseudogene TRBV3-2) to TRBJ2-5; 8 nucleotides match TRBD2. This CDR3 is built from 14 residues. V lost 3 bases to trimming and J lost 6 bases; unmatched junction nucleotides: 6. The germline gives CDR1 LGHDT, CDR2 YNNKEL (reference sequence). CDR3 nucleotides: TGTGCCAGCAGCCATTCCGGGGGGGGGCAGACCCAGTACTTC. It specifies CASSHSGGGQTQYF.

The chain's CDR3 is CASSLWPDRKQYF. CDR3 DNA sequence: TGTGCCAGCAGCTTATGGCCCGACAGGAAGCAGTACTTC. The chain couples TRBV7-9 to TRBJ2-7; D is perhaps TRBD1 (6 bases). Germline V lookup: CDR1 SEHNR, CDR2 FQNEAQ (reference sequence). This CDR3 contains 13 residues. Trimming left V 2 bases short and J 8 bases short, with 13 bases between.

The chain uses TRBV5-1 and TRBJ2-3; possibly TRBD2 for D (6 bases). V lost 4 bases to trimming and J lost 2 bases, with 14 bases between them. The germline gives CDR1 SGHRS, CDR2 YFSETQ. CDR3 length: 15 amino acids. In DNA, the CDR3 is TGCGCCAGCAGCCCGACGGGACTCAACACAGATACGCAGTATTTT. It is translated as CASSPTGLNTDTQYF.